The 21 T cell receptor beta chains given below trace back to one sample, sequenced in a study of blood T cell repertoires in COVID-19. Sequenced by immunoSEQ multiplex PCR; TCRdb stores in-frame clones only, minus some. The table includes over 120,000 clones, approximately 91% detected once. The sequenced sample consisted of peripheral blood. The receptors stem from a man in his sixties or seventies with acute or convalescent COVID-19.

V is TRBV7-2 and J is TRBJ2-1, with a tentative D call TRBD2 (5 bases). Germline V lookup: CDR1 SGHTA, CDR2 FQGNSA. This CDR3 is 14 amino acids long. The V end lost 6 bases, the J end lost 0 bases, and 9 bases lay between the germline ends. The CDR3 region has the DNA TGTGCCAGCAGTCGGACTGGCTCCTACAATGAGCAGTTCTTC. Amino acids: CASSRTGSYNEQFF. Looking up the rest from reference TRBV7-2 and TRBJ2-1 gives the full variable domain: GAGVSQSPSNKVTEKGKDVELRCDPISGHTALYWYRQSLGQGLEFLIYFQGNSAPDKSGLPSDRFSAERTGGSVSTLTIQRTQQEDSAVYLCASSRTGSYNEQFFGPGTRLTVL.

This clone was observed a handful of times. The V and J genes are TRBV18 and TRBJ2-2; weak D call: TRBD1 (6 bases). In germline, CDR1 is KGHSH, CDR2 LQKENI. The CDR3 covers 16 residues. V lost 3 bases and J lost 0, with 11 bases in between. CDR3 loop: CASSPRQVTNTGELFF. The CDR3 bases are TGTGCCAGCTCACCGAGACAGGTCACGAACACCGGGGAGCTGTTTTTT.

The chain employs TRBV7-2 and TRBJ1-3, with TRBD1 identical over 7 bases. CDR1 is SGHTA, CDR2 FQGNSA, per germline. Trimming cost V 4 bases and J 4 bases; bases outside gene matches: 4. The CDR3 runs 14 residues. DNA of the CDR3: TGTGCCAGCAGCTCCATGACAGGGGGAAACACCATATATTTT. Translated: CASSSMTGGNTIYF.

This clone has only a few counts. CDR3: CASSSNTGTDTQYF. The CDR3 region has the DNA TGCGCCAGCAGCTCCAACACCGGCACAGATACGCAGTATTTT. The V and J genes are TRBV5-1 and TRBJ2-3; no firm D call. CDR1 and CDR2 (germline): SGHRS, YFSETQ. The ends were cut back, 3 bases at V and 1 base at J, with 9 bases in the middle. This CDR3 comprises 14 residues.

The J gene is TRBJ1-2, the V gene TRBV28; 7 positions agree with TRBD1. The ends lost 5 bases at V and 3 bases at J; junction bases unmatched: 12. The CDR3 is 16 residues long. Germline values: CDR1 MDHEN, CDR2 SYDVKM. The CDR3 coding sequence is TGTGCCAGCAGTCCCCACGAGGGCAGGGGGTACTATGGCTACACCTTC. Translating gives CASSPHEGRGYYGYTF.

This chain connects TRBV7-6 to TRBJ2-2, with D possibly TRBD2 on 5 matching bases. This CDR3 spans 15 amino acids. Germline assignment: CDR1 SGHVS and CDR2 FNYEAQ. Trimming removed 3 bases from V and 6 bases from J, with 14 bases in between. The CDR3 here is CASSFLKGDAGELFF. The CDR3 DNA sequence: TGTGCCAGCAGCTTCTTGAAGGGAGACGCCGGGGAGCTGTTTTTT.

V and J are TRBV18 and TRBJ2-4; 7 nucleotides align to TRBD1. The CDR3 length is 16 residues. Germline assignment: CDR1 KGHSH and CDR2 LQKENI. The junction had 6 bases not matched to a gene; V was cut back by 4 bases and J by 0 bases. CDR3 sequence: CASSRETGRAKNIQYF. DNA for the CDR3: TGTGCCAGCTCACGTGAGACAGGGAGAGCCAAAAACATTCAGTACTTC.

The chain joins TRBV6-5 to TRBJ2-7, with TRBD2 matching over 11 bases. Germline values: CDR1 MNHEY, CDR2 SVGAGI. The CDR3 totals 15 residues. The trim removed 7 bases at V and 4 bases at J, leaving 9 bases unmatched. The DNA of the CDR3 is TGTGCCAGCAATCTAGCGGGAGGACTCCCTTACGAGCAGTACTTC. Translation: CASNLAGGLPYEQYF.

The chain is built from TRBV2 and TRBJ1-1; D may be TRBD1 (5 bases). This CDR3 has 13 residues. Germline CDR1 reads SNHLY; CDR2 reads FYNNEI. Trimming removed 6 bases at V and 7 bases at J, with 15 bases between. CDR3 amino acids: CASSSGGDLEAFF. The CDR3 nucleotides read TGTGCCAGCAGCTCGGGCGGGGACCTTGAAGCTTTCTTT.

J is TRBJ1-1 and V is TRBV10-2; a weak D match, TRBD1 (5 bases). This CDR3 comprises 14 residues. Per germline, CDR1 WSHSY and CDR2 SAAADI. V gave up 0 bases and J gave up 6 bases, with 11 bases separating them. The CDR3 bases are TGCGCCAGCAGTGAGTCGTCAGGGTTGTCTGAAGCTTTCTTT. Its protein product is CASSESSGLSEAFF.

The chain is built from TRBV7-9 and TRBJ2-3; possibly TRBD1 for D (6 bases). This CDR3 has 16 amino acids. Germline V gene lookup returns CDR1 SEHNR and CDR2 FQNEAQ (reference sequence). Trimming left V 0 bases short and J 2 bases short, with 12 bases between. In DNA, the CDR3 is TGTGCCAGCAGCTTAGCCGGACAGCTACACACAGATACGCAGTATTTT. Amino acid sequence: CASSLAGQLHTDTQYF.

The chain combines TRBV3-1 (or the pseudogene TRBV3-2) with TRBJ1-1; D unresolved. V lost 3 bases to trimming and J lost 3 bases, with 5 bases between them. Germline V gene sequence: CDR1 LGHDT, CDR2 YNNKEL (reference sequence). This CDR3 region has 12 residues. This chain's CDR3 is CASSHKYTEAFF. The CDR3 DNA reads TGTGCCAGCAGCCATAAATACACTGAAGCTTTCTTT.

This chain connects TRBV28 to TRBJ1-6; TRBD1 is a possible D gene (5 bases). The CDR3 has 14 residues. Germline V CDR1 and CDR2: MDHEN, SYDVKM. V was pared by 5 bases and J by 10 bases, with 15 bases between. CDR3 in amino acids: CASSPGYLGSPLHF. DNA for the CDR3: TGTGCCAGCAGTCCAGGGTATCTGGGATCACCCCTCCACTTT.

The chain carries TRBV7-3 and TRBJ2-2, with D tentatively TRBD1 (5 bases). The V gene lost 1 base and the J gene lost 7 bases, with 16 bases spanning the gap. The V gene's germline CDR1 is SGHTA and CDR2 FQGTGA. The CDR3 covers 16 residues. CDR3 nucleotide sequence: TGTGCCAGCAGCTTAATGGCAGGGAACTTGGGCGGGGAGCTGTTTTTT. It is translated as CASSLMAGNLGGELFF.

The genes are TRBV2 and TRBJ1-3, with 8 nucleotides matching TRBD1. The CDR3 is 14 amino acids. The V gene end was trimmed by 6 bases and the J gene end by 3 bases; junction bases not matched to a gene: 4. Per germline, CDR1 SNHLY and CDR2 FYNNEI. The CDR3, as DNA: TGTGCCAGCAGGGACAGGGCGAATGGAAACACCATATATTTT. Its translation: CASRDRANGNTIYF.

The genes are TRBV18 and TRBJ1-2; TRBD1 matches 8 bases. J lost 8 bases, V lost 2 bases, and 13 bases had no gene match. CDR3 length: 16 residues. Germline loops: CDR1 KGHSH, CDR2 LQKENI. The CDR3 is CASSPTTGVGSEGYTF. The DNA of the CDR3 is TGTGCCAGCTCACCAACGACAGGGGTCGGTTCGGAAGGCTACACCTTC.

The DNA for the CDR3 is TGTGCCAGTAGTACCGGGACTAGCGGGACGAACACCGGGGAGCTGTTTTTT. As protein: CASSTGTSGTNTGELFF. The J gene is TRBJ2-2, the V gene TRBV19; 13 bases agree with TRBD2. With 4 bases clipped from V and 0 bases from J, the junction kept 2 bases outside the gene matches. Germline CDR1 and CDR2: LNHDA and SQIVND (reference sequence). This CDR3 has 17 residues.

This clone was seen just once. V and J are TRBV28 and TRBJ1-1, with unresolved D. Deletions cut 7 bases from V and 1 base from J, with 4 bases between. Germline CDR1 MDHEN, CDR2 SYDVKM. This CDR3 contains 11 residues. The CDR3 sequence: CASNGNTEAFF. CDR3 DNA sequence: TGTGCCAGCAACGGGAACACTGAAGCTTTCTTT.

The CDR3 nucleotides read TGTGCCAGCAGCTTAGCGGTTATAGGGACAGGAGTCTCCTACGAGCAGTACTTC. Protein product: CASSLAVIGTGVSYEQYF. The chain has TRBV7-2 and TRBJ2-7; 8 positions match TRBD1. This CDR3 region has 18 residues. V lost 0 bases to trimming and J lost 0 bases; unmatched junction nucleotides: 10. CDR1 SGHTA and CDR2 FQGNSA come from the germline V gene.

The chain carries TRBV3-1 (or the pseudogene TRBV3-2) and TRBJ2-3; 16 bases are a match to TRBD2. Germline V gives CDR1 LGHDT, CDR2 YNNKEL (reference sequence). This CDR3 is built from 15 residues. V shed 4 bases, J shed 9 bases, and the junction held 4 bases outside the gene matches. This CDR3 is CASSLGLAGGQTQYF. The CDR3 nucleotides read TGTGCCAGCAGCCTGGGACTAGCGGGGGGGCAGACGCAGTATTTT.

This rearrangement joins TRBV24-1 to TRBJ2-5; perhaps TRBD2 as D (6 bases). Germline lookup yields CDR1 KGHDR and CDR2 SFDVKD. The V and J ends lost 3 bases and 5 bases respectively, with 18 bases between them. The CDR3 extends over 16 amino acids. The DNA of the CDR3 is TGTGCCACCAGTGATCAAAACCGGGGGATTATGGAGACCCAGTACTTC. Translating gives CATSDQNRGIMETQYF.